The clone carrying this T cell receptor beta chain occurred a few times. The target antigen is unknown. The entry originates in a study of T-cell memory formation after mild COVID-19. Study-wide background: TCR clusters were mostly confined to one donor each.

Study-wide results and caveats: Day 15 to 85 contractors were CD4/CD8 balanced; later expanders leaned CD4+.

5'RACE with constant-segment primers built TCRalpha and TCRbeta cDNA libraries with UMIs. TCRdb recomputed calls from the 5' RACE reads with MiXCR, one row per CDR3 protein. The table has 300,000 to 350,000 distinct CDR3 sequences, roughly 19% seen once. The CDR3 is 15 amino acids. Trimming removed 4 bases at V and 0 bases at J, with 13 bases between. Per germline, CDR1 LGHNA and CDR2 YNFKEQ. Source material: PBMCs or a T cell subset sorted from them (not recorded which). The TCR sequence derives from a man between 18 and 35 years old who had mild COVID-19 (a few samples of this study predate the infection). Cell type and time point are not known. The V call is TRBV4-2, the J call TRBJ2-7; no reliable D call. The CDR3 reads CASSLARLNSYEQYF. CDR3 DNA sequence: TGTGCCAGCAGCCTCGCAAGGCTTAACTCCTACGAGCAGTACTTC.